These 22 T cell receptor beta chains came from one sample sequenced in a study of cytomegalovirus exposure and HLA in healthy donors. The primer mix had 60 Vbeta and 13 Jbeta primers. Assay: immunoSEQ multiplex PCR; the TCRdb copy retains only in-frame clones and omits some. The sample lists some 77,000 clones, 80% occurring once. The sample consisted of PBMCs. Receptor source: a woman in her forties or fifties in good health and CMV-seropositive.

V usage is TRBV18 and J usage is TRBJ2-5; TRBD2 agrees at 11 bases. The V segment lost 5 bases and the J segment 5 bases; nucleotides outside the gene matches: 10. Germline V lookup: CDR1 KGHSH, CDR2 LQKENI. This CDR3 comprises 16 residues. The CDR3 DNA follows: TGTGCCAGCTCATCAGCCGGGACTAGCGGCGGGGAGACCCAGTACTTC. It translates to CASSSAGTSGGETQYF.

The gene calls are TRBV7-9 and TRBJ2-2; D might be TRBD1 (5 bases). CDR1 SEHNR and CDR2 FQNEAQ come from the germline V gene (reference sequence). Trimming cost V 8 bases and J 7 bases, with 14 bases left between them. The CDR3 is made up of 13 amino acids. In DNA, the CDR3 is TGTGCCAGCGAACAGGTATTCGGCGGGGAGCTGTTTTTT. Protein product: CASEQVFGGELFF.

The chain uses TRBV2 and TRBJ1-2, with 8 nucleotides matching TRBD1. This CDR3 has 13 residues. The V gene's germline CDR1 is SNHLY and CDR2 FYNNEI. V lost 2 bases, J lost 8 bases, and 4 bases stayed unmatched. CDR3 amino acids: CASSEYRGTGYTF. The CDR3 DNA follows: TGTGCCAGCAGTGAATACAGGGGGACAGGCTACACCTTC.

A word on this clone: A read error may account for a junction end that differs from germline. The rearrangement joins TRBV7-7 to TRBJ2-1; 10 bases align to TRBD2. The germline CDR1 and CDR2 sequences are SSHAT and FNYEAQ (reference sequence). The CDR3 runs to 17 residues. Written as DNA, the CDR3 is TGTGCTAGCAGCCCAGACAGCGGGGGGGCCGGTGGGAATGAGCAGTTCTTC. Amino acids: CASSPDSGGAGGNEQFF.

J is TRBJ1-2 and V is TRBV29-1; 7 bases map to TRBD1. After removal of 3 bases from V and 1 base from J, the junction contained 2 bases not matched to a gene. Germline V lookup: CDR1 SQVTM, CDR2 ANQGSEA. The length of the CDR3 is 13 residues. The CDR3 protein is CSVEGTDNYGYTF. In DNA, the CDR3 is TGCAGCGTTGAGGGGACAGATAACTATGGCTACACCTTC.

The chain has TRBV6-6 and TRBJ2-1; 7 nucleotides agree with TRBD1. CDR3 length: 16 amino acids. Germline assignment: CDR1 MNHNY and CDR2 SVGAGI (reference sequence). V lost 0 bases to trimming and J lost 5 bases; unmatched junction nucleotides: 7. Here the CDR3 DNA reads TGTGCCAGCAGTTACTCGAGAGGGGGCGCGCACAATGAGCAGTTCTTC. Translation gives CASSYSRGGAHNEQFF.

This sequence joins TRBV6-6 and TRBJ1-1, with 9 bases matching TRBD1. V was clipped by 2 bases and J by 2 bases; unmatched bases: 3. CDR1 is MNHNY, CDR2 SVGAGI, per germline (reference sequence). This CDR3 has 15 residues. The CDR3 region is CASSYTGQGNTEAFF. CDR3 nucleotides: TGTGCCAGCAGTTACACGGGACAGGGAAACACTGAAGCTTTCTTT.

This clone was picked up many times. The V and J genes are TRBV6-6 and TRBJ1-2; 7 nucleotides agree with TRBD1. V dropped 5 bases and J dropped 7; count of bases not matched to a gene: 10. The germline CDR1 and CDR2 sequences are MNHNY and SVGAGI (reference sequence). This CDR3 spans 14 amino acids. The CDR3 DNA is TGTGCCAGCAGTCCCCCGACAGGGTTGTTTGGCTACACCTTC. Protein sequence: CASSPPTGLFGYTF.

The chain links TRBV28 to TRBJ1-1, with a weak D call TRBD1 (5 bases). The CDR3 is made up of 15 amino acids. Germline CDR1 is MDHEN and CDR2 is SYDVKM. V was trimmed by 7 bases and J by 6 bases, leaving 21 bases between them. The CDR3 coding sequence is TGTGCCAGCATCGACCGTGGCGGCCTACAGGCTGAAGCTTTCTTT. Amino acid sequence: CASIDRGGLQAEAFF.

The chain links TRBV6-5 to TRBJ2-2; a weak D match, TRBD2 (6 bases). This CDR3 has 15 amino acids. The germline V gene has CDR1 MNHEY and CDR2 SVGAGI. V was pared by 6 bases and J by 3 bases, with 14 bases between. The DNA for the CDR3 is TGTGCCAGCAGGGAGGGACGGATGGACACCGGGGAGCTGTTTTTT. It specifies CASREGRMDTGELFF.

The count of this clone is one. V is TRBV15 and J is TRBJ2-1, with D perhaps matching TRBD2 (7 bases). The CDR3 extends over 16 amino acids. Germline lookup yields CDR1 LNHNV and CDR2 YYDKDF (reference sequence). V was cut by 5 bases and J by 0 bases, with 14 bases left in between. The CDR3 coding sequence is TGTGCCACCAGCGGGTCCGGGGGGCCCTCCTACAATGAGCAGTTCTTC. Residues: CATSGSGGPSYNEQFF.

This rearrangement joins TRBV5-5 to TRBJ2-6; 9 bases match TRBD1. Trimming at V came to 4 bases and at J to 1 base, leaving 6 bases not matched to a gene. The CDR3 totals 17 residues. The V gene's germline CDR1 is SGHKS and CDR2 YYEKEE (reference sequence). CDR3 coding DNA: TGTGCCAGCAGCAGGACAGGGGTCCCATCTGGGGCCAACGTCCTGACTTTC. The encoded protein is CASSRTGVPSGANVLTF.

This clone appeared once. This chain joins TRBV11-3 and TRBJ2-1; the match to TRBD2 covers 7 bases. Looked up from germline, CDR1 is SGHNT and CDR2 is YENEEA. The CDR3 is made up of 15 amino acids. Trimming took 0 bases from V and 5 from J; bases not matched to a gene: 4. The CDR3 sequence is CASSLEGLADNEQFF. The CDR3 bases are TGTGCCAGCAGCTTAGAGGGTCTAGCGGACAATGAGCAGTTCTTC. Combining the CDR3 with reference TRBV11-3 and TRBJ2-1 gives the whole variable domain EAGVVQSPRYKIIEKKQPVAFWCNPISGHNTLYWYLQNLGQGPELLIRYENEEAVDDSQLPKDRFSAERLKGVDSTLKIQPAELGDSAVYLCASSLEGLADNEQFFGPGTRLTVL.

The rearrangement links TRBV6-1 to TRBJ1-2; TRBD1 is a possible D gene (5 bases). The CDR3 extends over 14 amino acids. V was clipped by 0 bases and J by 3 bases, with 8 bases between them. CDR1 and CDR2 (germline): MNHNS, SASEGT. CDR3 region: CASSEAGGDYGYTF. CDR3 coding DNA: TGTGCCAGCAGTGAAGCGGGGGGGGACTATGGCTACACCTTC.

The gene calls are TRBV15 and TRBJ2-4; D not certain. CDR1 and CDR2 (germline): LNHNV, YYDKDF (reference sequence). This CDR3 contains 15 residues. V shed 0 bases and J shed 5 bases, with 11 bases lying between them. CDR3 protein: CATSRDLLDQNIQYF. The DNA for the CDR3 is TGTGCCACCAGCAGAGATTTGCTAGACCAAAACATTCAGTACTTC.

V usage is TRBV19 and J usage is TRBJ2-3; D unresolved. V was shortened by 0 bases and J by 7 bases, with 14 bases between the two germline ends. The CDR3 runs 15 residues. Germline CDR1 LNHDA, CDR2 SQIVND (reference sequence). CDR3 DNA sequence: TGTGCCAGTAGTATAGAATGGAGACGCCGGAATACGCAGTATTTT. It specifies CASSIEWRRRNTQYF.

V is TRBV18 and J is TRBJ1-4; the match to TRBD1 covers 9 bases. Germline V gives CDR1 KGHSH, CDR2 LQKENI. Unmatched junction bases numbered 6, after V lost 6 bases and J lost 7 bases. CDR3 length: 14 residues. CDR3 in DNA: TGTGCCAGCTCTCCTCCGGACAGGGGTGAAAAACTGTTTTTT. It codes for CASSPPDRGEKLFF.

J is TRBJ2-4 and V is TRBV9, with TRBD2 matching 10 bases. V shed 5 bases, J shed 2 bases, and the junction held 4 bases outside the gene matches. The germline V gene encodes CDR1 SGDLS and CDR2 YYNGEE. This CDR3 is 15 amino acids long. CDR3 DNA: TGTGCCAGCAGTCTTAGCGGGAGGCCCAAAAACATTCAGTACTTC. Its protein is CASSLSGRPKNIQYF.

A word on this clone: The junction departs from germline at one end; a sequencing error may be responsible. The V and J genes are TRBV7-9 and TRBJ1-2; tentative D call: TRBD1 (6 bases). The CDR3 extends over 16 amino acids. Germline CDR1 is SEHNR and CDR2 is FQNEAQ (reference sequence). The CDR3 loop reads CSSSLQDRRANYGYTF. CDR3 DNA sequence: TGTTCCAGCAGCTTACAAGACAGGAGAGCTAACTATGGCTACACCTTC.

Turning to this clone: Its ends do not fully match the called genes, so a read error is possible. The chain links TRBV7-7 to TRBJ2-3; 8 positions agree with TRBD2. The CDR3 sequence is 18 residues long. In germline, CDR1 is SSHAT, CDR2 FNYEAQ (reference sequence). CDR3 region: CASSYRMIGGGSTDTQYF. The CDR3 nucleotides read TGTGCTAGCAGCTATAGGATGATCGGCGGGGGGAGCACAGATACGCAGTATTTT.

The chain couples TRBV13 to TRBJ1-6; tentative D call: TRBD1 (5 bases). This CDR3 is 14 amino acids long. Trimming stripped 2 bases from V and 8 bases from J, with 10 bases between. CDR1 is PRHDT and CDR2 is FYEKMQ in the germline V gene (reference sequence). The CDR3 reads CASSLRDWDSPLHF. The DNA for the CDR3 is TGTGCCAGCAGCTTACGGGACTGGGATTCACCCCTCCACTTT.

This clone has just a few counts. The chain joins TRBV7-8 to TRBJ1-5; D perhaps matches TRBD1 (6 bases). The CDR3 length is 18 residues. The ends were cut back, 0 bases at V and 0 bases at J, with 15 bases in the middle. Germline V lookup: CDR1 SGHVS, CDR2 FQNEAQ. CDR3 nucleotides: TGTGCCAGCAGCTTAGCCGCAAGGGGGGGGTATAGCAATCAGCCCCAGCATTTT. It encodes CASSLAARGGYSNQPQHF.